The 19 T cell receptor beta chains given below trace back to one sample, sequenced in a study of blood T cell repertoires in COVID-19 (TCRdb year 2020). The library came from the immunoSEQ multiplex PCR assay. TCRdb carries this immuneACCESS record with in-frame sequences only. Its versions omit some clonotypes, under half of them owing to an unresolved V gene in the studies checked, with the rest unexplained. The table for this sample lists 300,000 to 400,000 clones; 85% of them were counted only once. Clones ranked in the top ten supply 1.5% to 2% of the sample. Material for sequencing was PBMCs or T cells enriched from blood (not recorded which). The receptors come from a woman in her 30s who had been exposed to COVID-19.

The chain uses TRBV15 and TRBJ2-1; D possibly corresponds to TRBD2 (6 bases). The CDR3 has 18 residues. The germline V gene encodes CDR1 LNHNV and CDR2 YYDKDF (reference sequence). V gave up 4 bases and J gave up 1 base, with 20 bases separating them. The CDR3 protein is CATSITPIYSGSYNEQFF. The CDR3 region has the DNA TGTGCCACCAGCATAACCCCGATATATAGCGGATCCTACAATGAGCAGTTCTTC.

The chain uses TRBV6-5 and TRBJ2-1; 8 nucleotides match TRBD2. This CDR3 is built from 15 residues. CDR1 is MNHEY and CDR2 is SVGAGI in the germline V gene. The V gene end was trimmed by 7 bases and the J gene end by 8 bases; junction bases not matched to a gene: 13. The CDR3 bases are TGTGCCAGCAAGGCAGCGGGAGCAGGTCAAGATGAGCAGTTCTTC. This sequence encodes CASKAAGAGQDEQFF.

V is TRBV2 and J is TRBJ1-6, with a weak D call TRBD1 (5 bases). CDR1 is SNHLY, CDR2 FYNNEI, per germline. Trimming took 3 bases from V and 14 from J, leaving 17 bases between them. The CDR3 has 14 amino acids. CDR3 in DNA: TGTGCCAGCAGTGATATCAAGGACGGGACTACCCTCCACTTT. Its translation: CASSDIKDGTTLHF.

V usage is TRBV6-5 and J usage is TRBJ1-4; TRBD1 matches 7 bases. V dropped 6 bases and J dropped 10; count of bases not matched to a gene: 8. This CDR3 is 13 amino acids long. Germline-derived CDR1 and CDR2 are MNHEY and SVGAGI. CDR3 coding DNA: TGTGCCAGCAGAGAGGACCAGGGGGGAAAACTGTTTTTT. Translating gives CASREDQGGKLFF.

The V gene is TRBV7-3, the J gene TRBJ2-1, with D possibly matching TRBD2 (6 bases). The CDR3 extends over 16 amino acids. Germline V gene data show CDR1 as SGHTA and CDR2 as FQGTGA. V gave up 5 bases and J gave up 2 bases, with 16 bases separating them. The CDR3 coding sequence is TGTGCCAGCAGCCTCTCTGCCGGGAGAGCCTACAATGAGCAGTTCTTC. Translation: CASSLSAGRAYNEQFF.

This clone was counted once. CDR3 DNA: TGCGCCAGCAGCTTGGGGACAGGGGCCGACAGCTCTGGAAACACCATATATTTT. Its protein product is CASSLGTGADSSGNTIYF. This chain connects TRBV5-1 to TRBJ1-3, with TRBD1 matching over 9 bases. The length of the CDR3 is 18 residues. V dropped 0 bases and J dropped 0; count of bases not matched to a gene: 7. Looked up from germline, CDR1 is SGHRS and CDR2 is YFSETQ.

The chain recombines TRBV2 with TRBJ1-6, with TRBD1 identical over 9 bases. CDR3 length equals 15 residues. V lost 9 bases and J lost 9; bases outside the gene matches: 12. Looked up from germline, CDR1 is SNHLY and CDR2 is FYNNEI. The CDR3 sequence is CASRPRDRDGSPLHF. In nucleotides, the CDR3 is TGTGCCAGTAGGCCCCGGGACAGGGACGGTTCACCCCTCCACTTT.

The chain combines TRBV27 with TRBJ1-5, with a weak D call TRBD1 (6 bases). The CDR3 is 16 amino acids. CDR1 is MNHEY and CDR2 is SMNVEV in the germline V gene (reference sequence). The germline V and J ends were trimmed by 0 bases and 7 bases, with 16 bases remaining between them. CDR3 coding DNA: TGTGCCAGCAGTTTATCCTTTCCACAGGGTGGGCAGCCCCAGCATTTT. This encodes CASSLSFPQGGQPQHF.

The chain recombines TRBV3-1 (or the pseudogene TRBV3-2) with TRBJ1-2, with a weak D call TRBD1 (6 bases). There are 15 residues in the CDR3. Germline CDR1 LGHDT, CDR2 YNNKEL (reference sequence). Trimming stripped 5 bases from V and 0 bases from J, with 13 bases between. The CDR3 bases are TGTGCCAGCAGCGAAAGACAGGTTACTAACTATGGCTACACCTTC. This translates into CASSERQVTNYGYTF.

The table lists this clone with a few counts. The rearrangement joins TRBV7-2 to TRBJ2-1; the match to TRBD1 covers 8 bases. The junction had 4 bases not matched to a gene; V was cut back by 0 bases and J by 3 bases. The germline CDR1 and CDR2 sequences are SGHTA and FQGNSA. This CDR3 has 16 amino acids. CDR3 DNA: TGTGCCAGCAGCTTAGCATCGGGACAGGTCTACAATGAGCAGTTCTTC. Its translation: CASSLASGQVYNEQFF.

The V gene is TRBV7-9, the J gene TRBJ1-4; 8 bases match TRBD1. V trimming: 5 bases; J trimming: 5 bases; junction bases outside the gene matches: 4. CDR1 SEHNR and CDR2 FQNEAQ come from the germline V gene (reference sequence). CDR3 size: 14 residues. CDR3 nucleotide sequence: TGTGCCAGCAGCGTGGGACAGGAGAATGAAAAACTGTTTTTT. Its translation is CASSVGQENEKLFF.

The chain employs TRBV11-2 and TRBJ1-1; the match to TRBD1 covers 7 bases. This CDR3 is 16 amino acids long. CDR1 and CDR2 from the germline V gene are SGHAT and FQNNGV. Unmatched junction bases numbered 10, after V lost 5 bases and J lost 1 base. CDR3 DNA sequence: TGTGCCAGCAGCCGTTCCCTTTGGACAGGGAACACTGAAGCTTTCTTT. It yields the protein CASSRSLWTGNTEAFF.

There are a few counts of this clone. The chain carries TRBV5-5 and TRBJ2-7; 7 positions match TRBD2. Germline trimming cut 1 base from V and 5 bases from J; bases unmatched to any gene: 9. This CDR3 has 15 amino acids. The germline V gene encodes CDR1 SGHKS and CDR2 YYEKEE (reference sequence). The CDR3 protein is CASSLRAREHDEQYF. CDR3 sequence (DNA): TGTGCCAGCAGCTTGCGCGCGCGGGAGCACGACGAGCAGTACTTC.

Comments on this clone: The junction departs from germline at one end; a sequencing error may be responsible. The rearrangement links TRBV5-4 to TRBJ1-2; D is possibly TRBD1 (5 bases). The germline gives CDR1 SGHNT, CDR2 YYREEE (reference sequence). This CDR3 region has 15 residues. CDR3 sequence (DNA): TGTGCCAGCTGCTTGGAACCCGGTGGGGCATATGGCTACACCTTC. This codes for CASCLEPGGAYGYTF.

J is TRBJ1-1 and V is TRBV6-5; a possible D gene is TRBD1 (5 bases). Per the germline V gene, CDR1 is MNHEY and CDR2 is SVGAGI. V dropped 8 bases and J dropped 3 bases, with 16 bases sitting between them. The CDR3 is 14 amino acids. For the CDR3, the DNA is TGTGCCAGCCGGAAGTGGGGCCAGGACACTGAAGCTTTCTTT. This translates into CASRKWGQDTEAFF.

This clone occurred a few times. This chain uses TRBV2 with TRBJ2-6; 12 nucleotides align to TRBD2. V gave up 6 bases and J gave up 0 bases; unmatched junction bases: 15. The CDR3 is made up of 21 amino acids. Germline CDR1 and CDR2: SNHLY and FYNNEI. This chain's CDR3 is CASRARAGLAGRSSGANVLTF. The CDR3 DNA sequence: TGTGCCAGCAGGGCCAGGGCGGGACTAGCGGGCCGATCCTCTGGGGCCAACGTCCTGACTTTC.

The genes are TRBV25-1 and TRBJ1-2; D unresolved. Germline V gene data show CDR1 as MGHDK and CDR2 as SYGVNS. Deletions cut 1 base from V and 8 bases from J, with 14 bases between. CDR3 length: 14 residues. DNA of the CDR3: TGTGCCAGCAGTGAATTGGTTGGGGAGAGAGGCTACACCTTC. The encoded protein is CASSELVGERGYTF.

CDR3 sequence: CSVAALEGGELFF. For the CDR3, the DNA is TGCAGCGTGGCCGCGTTGGAGGGCGGGGAGCTGTTTTTT. The rearrangement uses TRBV29-1 and TRBJ2-2; possible D gene TRBD2, 6 bases. V dropped 6 bases and J dropped 7 bases, with 15 bases sitting between them. Germline V gene data show CDR1 as SQVTM and CDR2 as ANQGSEA. The CDR3 has 13 amino acids.

This clone has a single count. The rearrangement uses TRBV28 and TRBJ1-1; TRBD1 is a possible D gene (6 bases). Trimming took off 6 bases at V and 5 bases at J, with 7 bases between the two ends. The CDR3 totals 11 residues. Germline V gene data show CDR1 as MDHEN and CDR2 as SYDVKM. The CDR3 here is CASSQGTEAFF. CDR3 sequence (DNA): TGTGCCAGCAGCCAGGGGACTGAAGCTTTCTTT.